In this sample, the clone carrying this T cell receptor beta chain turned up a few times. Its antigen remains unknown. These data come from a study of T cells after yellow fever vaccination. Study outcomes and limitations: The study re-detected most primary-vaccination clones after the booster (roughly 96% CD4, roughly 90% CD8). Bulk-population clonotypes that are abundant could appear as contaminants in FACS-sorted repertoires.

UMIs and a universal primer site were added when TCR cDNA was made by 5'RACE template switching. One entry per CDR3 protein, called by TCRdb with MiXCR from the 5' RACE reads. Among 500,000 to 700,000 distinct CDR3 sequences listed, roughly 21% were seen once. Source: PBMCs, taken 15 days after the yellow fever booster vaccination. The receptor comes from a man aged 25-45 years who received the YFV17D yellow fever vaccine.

The DNA of the CDR3 is TGTGCTAGTGGTTTGGTCGACAGGGGGGAGCTGTTTTTT. Protein: CASGLVDRGELFF. The J gene is TRBJ2-2, the V gene TRBV12-5; D is perhaps TRBD1 (6 bases). Germline CDR1 reads LGHNT; CDR2 reads FRNRAP. V shed 0 bases and J shed 8 bases, with 7 bases lying between them. CDR3 length: 13 amino acids.